The clone carrying this T cell receptor beta chain was counted between two and nine times. Antigen unknown. Preparation of the bulk TCR libraries relied on previously described methods and listed TCR primers. MiXCR was run by TCRdb on the PCR reads, yielding one entry per CDR3 protein. The sample carries some 66,000 distinct CDR3 sequences, 15% to 20% recorded once. This sample was included in a study of molecular identifiers for immune sequencing clone quantification. General study results and limits: Beyond 20 RNA copies, clones held over 97% of effector molecules, compared with under 1% in naive cells.

Germline V gives CDR1 SGHRS, CDR2 YFSETQ. The CDR3 consists of 14 residues. V was shortened by 0 bases and J by 1 base, with 7 bases between the two germline ends. This TCR derives from a human donor in good health. Some libraries in this study had Jurkat cell RNA spiked in. The chain employs TRBV5-1 and TRBJ1-1, with D unresolved. The sequenced sample consisted of naive CD8+ T cells from blood, with Jurkat cell RNA spiked in. Subset reported: FACS-sorted CD8+CD4-CCR7+CD45RA+ naive T cells. CDR3 coding DNA: TGCGCCAGCAGCTTGGGAAACAGGAACACTGAAGCTTTCTTT. Protein sequence: CASSLGNRNTEAFF.